The source of this T cell receptor beta chain is a study of blood T cell repertoires in COVID-19. Measured with immunoSEQ multiplex PCR; TCRdb has only the in-frame clones, and not every one. The table includes under 350,000 clones, just under 90% detected once. Germline CDR1 and CDR2: MNHEY and SMNVEV (reference sequence). The ends were cut back, 4 bases at V and 7 bases at J, with 16 bases in the middle. The CDR3 runs to 14 residues. Material for sequencing was PBMCs or T cells enriched from blood (not recorded which). The TCR originated in a woman in her fifties or sixties who had recovered from COVID-19. V is TRBV27 and J is TRBJ2-5, with D possibly being TRBD1 (6 bases). The DNA for the CDR3 is TGTGCCAGCAGTTCCCTCCTGGACAGTCGGACCCAGTACTTC. This translates into CASSSLLDSRTQYF.